The present entry profiles one TCR beta chain with its context. Its target is not known. The entry originates in a study of Ad26.COV2.S vaccination and SARS-CoV-2 variants. Study observations and caveats: Vaccinated and placebo-treated recipients had similar non-spike TCR breadth. Recipients given vaccine exceeded placebo recipients in spike-specific TCR breadth.

Profiling relied on immunoSEQ multiplex PCR, and the TCRdb table lists in-frame clones only, not all of them. The sample consists of more than 300,000 clones, 85% of them appearing once. The CDR3 consists of 14 residues. Germline V gene data show CDR1 as MDHEN and CDR2 as SYDVKM. Trimming shortened V by 6 bases and J by 0 bases, and 12 bases separated the two germline ends. The treatment denotes: some 20 received Ad26.COV2.S at low or high dose, single or two shots; 5 received placebo; per-sample allocation not given. Sampling was performed 63 days after the first vaccine or placebo injection. An Ad26 vector was used to express Wuhan-strain SARS-CoV-2 spike as the vaccine.

This chain uses TRBV28 with TRBJ2-7, with D perhaps TRBD1 (6 bases). The sequencing here drew on peripheral blood, taken in a trial of Ad26.COV2.S vaccine versus placebo. This clonotype originated in a person between 18 and 65 years old who received the Ad26.COV2.S COVID-19 vaccine or a placebo. For the CDR3, the DNA is TGTGCCAGCAGGAAACAGGGCCCCTCCTACGAGCAGTACTTC. Translation gives CASRKQGPSYEQYF. Full variable domain (outside the CDR3, taken from reference TRBV28 and TRBJ2-7): DVKVTQSSRYLVKRTGEKVFLECVQDMDHENMFWYRQDPGLGLRLIYFSYDVKMKEKGDIPEGYSVSREKKERFSLILESASTNQTSMYLCASRKQGPSYEQYFGPGTRLTVT.